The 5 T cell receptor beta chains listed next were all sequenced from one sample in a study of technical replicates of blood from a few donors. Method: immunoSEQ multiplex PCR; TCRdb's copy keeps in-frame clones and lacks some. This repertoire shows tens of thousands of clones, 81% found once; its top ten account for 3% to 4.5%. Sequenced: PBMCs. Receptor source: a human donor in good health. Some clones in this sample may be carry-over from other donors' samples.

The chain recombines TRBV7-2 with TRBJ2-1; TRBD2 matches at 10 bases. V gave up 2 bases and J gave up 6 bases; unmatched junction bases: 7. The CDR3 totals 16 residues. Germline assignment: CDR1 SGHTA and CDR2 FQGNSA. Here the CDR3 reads CASSLQAGGQGNEQFF. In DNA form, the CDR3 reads TGTGCCAGCAGCTTACAAGCGGGGGGGCAAGGCAATGAGCAGTTCTTC.

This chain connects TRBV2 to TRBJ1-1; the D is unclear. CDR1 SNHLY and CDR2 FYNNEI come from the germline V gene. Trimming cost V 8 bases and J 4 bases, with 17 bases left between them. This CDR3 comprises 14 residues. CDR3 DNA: TGTGCCAGCGCCGCGGGTGATGTTGGCACTGAAGCTTTCTTT. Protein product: CASAAGDVGTEAFF.

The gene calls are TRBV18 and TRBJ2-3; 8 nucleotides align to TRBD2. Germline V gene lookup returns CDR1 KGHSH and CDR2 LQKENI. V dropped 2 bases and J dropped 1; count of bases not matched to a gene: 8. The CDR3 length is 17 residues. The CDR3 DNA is TGTGCCAGCTCACCAATTGGCGGGGGGACTGGCACAGATACGCAGTATTTT. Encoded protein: CASSPIGGGTGTDTQYF.

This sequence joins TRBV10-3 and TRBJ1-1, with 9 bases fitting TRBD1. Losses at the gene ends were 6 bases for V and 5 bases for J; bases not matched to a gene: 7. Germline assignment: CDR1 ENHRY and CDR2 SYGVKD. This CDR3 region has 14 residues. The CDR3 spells CAIRGQGGKTEAFF. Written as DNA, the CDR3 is TGTGCCATCAGGGGACAGGGTGGGAAAACTGAAGCTTTCTTT.

CDR3 loop: CASSPGGTGSVGYTF. In nucleotides, the CDR3 is TGTGCCAGCAGCCCAGGGGGGACAGGTTCTGTAGGCTACACCTTC. This rearrangement joins TRBV5-4 to TRBJ1-2; 8 bases match TRBD1. The junction had 13 bases not matched to a gene; V was cut back by 4 bases and J by 8 bases. CDR1 is SGHNT, CDR2 YYREEE, per germline (reference sequence). The CDR3 sequence is 15 residues long.